The 27 T cell receptor beta chains in this list originate from one sample, sequenced in a study of T cell repertoires in ileal Crohn's disease. Time point noted: neoterminal ileum biopsy at postoperative endoscopy, about 6 months after surgery. Repertoires were generated with immunoSEQ multiplex PCR, while TCRdb's copy carries only in-frame clones and drops some. The sample lists around 5,600 clones, approximately 84% occurring once. The sample comprised ileal tissue. The receptors derive from an adult with Crohn's disease.

This clone was recorded once. V is TRBV19 and J is TRBJ1-4, with D perhaps matching TRBD1 (5 bases). Germline V gene data show CDR1 as LNHDA and CDR2 as SQIVND (reference sequence). There are 16 residues in the CDR3. The V gene lost 0 bases and the J gene lost 8 bases, with 16 bases spanning the gap. The CDR3 spells CASSIDFSGLKEKLFF. CDR3 DNA sequence: TGTGCCAGTAGTATAGATTTCTCAGGGCTAAAAGAAAAACTGTTTTTT.

This clone was picked up a small number of times. This sequence joins TRBV19 and TRBJ1-5; 9 bases match TRBD1. Per germline, CDR1 LNHDA and CDR2 SQIVND (reference sequence). Trimming cost V 5 bases and J 2 bases; bases outside gene matches: 4. There are 15 residues in the CDR3. CDR3 protein: CASSRRTGGNQPQHF. The CDR3 nucleotides read TGTGCCAGTAGTCGGCGGACAGGGGGCAATCAGCCCCAGCATTTT.

This clone showed up just once. The chain carries TRBV28 and TRBJ1-2; TRBD1 agrees at 11 bases. Trimming took 2 bases from V and 5 from J; bases not matched to a gene: 4. CDR1 MDHEN and CDR2 SYDVKM come from the germline V gene. CDR3 size: 15 residues. The CDR3: CASSLGGTGGYGYTF. The CDR3 DNA reads TGTGCCAGCAGTTTAGGAGGGACAGGGGGATATGGCTACACCTTC.

The genes are TRBV6-1 and TRBJ2-7, with D perhaps matching TRBD1 (7 bases). CDR1 MNHNS and CDR2 SASEGT come from the germline V gene. The CDR3 length is 14 residues. The V gene lost 0 bases and the J gene lost 7 bases, with 13 bases spanning the gap. The CDR3 sequence: CASSEARGAREQYF. CDR3 nucleotide sequence: TGTGCCAGCAGTGAAGCCAGGGGGGCCAGAGAGCAGTACTTC.

In its sample, this clone was seen a few times. The V and J genes are TRBV7-8 and TRBJ2-7, with D perhaps matching TRBD1 (5 bases). This CDR3 is 16 amino acids long. V gave up 1 base and J gave up 8 bases, with 21 bases separating them. Germline values: CDR1 SGHVS, CDR2 FQNEAQ. Here the CDR3 reads CASSLEADSNPFQQYF. DNA for the CDR3: TGTGCCAGCAGCTTAGAGGCCGACAGCAACCCGTTTCAGCAGTACTTC. Full variable domain (remainder filled in from reference TRBV7-8 and TRBJ2-7): GAGVSQSPRYKVAKRGQDVALRCDPISGHVSLFWYQQALGQGPEFLTYFQNEAQLDKSGLPSDRFFAERPEGSVSTLKIQRTQQEDSAVYLCASSLEADSNPFQQYFGPGTRLTVT.

The chain uses TRBV19 and TRBJ2-3; no clear D. The CDR3 spans 14 residues. The V end lost 5 bases, the J end lost 2 bases, and 11 bases lay between the germline ends. The germline V gene encodes CDR1 LNHDA and CDR2 SQIVND (reference sequence). The CDR3 DNA sequence: TGTGCCAGTAGTTCACTAAAGTACACAGATACGCAGTATTTT. Amino acids: CASSSLKYTDTQYF.

The V call is TRBV5-4, the J call TRBJ1-3; D not certain. The V end was cut by 4 bases, the J end by 2 bases, with 16 bases between. The CDR3 runs 16 residues. Germline CDR1 reads SGHNT; CDR2 reads YYREEE (reference sequence). The CDR3 here is CASSPSGEIPGNTIYF. As DNA, the CDR3 is TGTGCCAGCAGCCCGAGTGGGGAGATCCCTGGAAACACCATATATTTT.

This rearrangement joins TRBV28 to TRBJ2-3; D may be TRBD1 (6 bases). CDR3 length: 16 amino acids. Trimming left V 5 bases short and J 4 bases short, with 19 bases between. Germline V CDR1 and CDR2: MDHEN, SYDVKM. The CDR3 region is CASSLVGTPGSDTQYF. For the CDR3, the DNA is TGTGCCAGCAGTCTAGTCGGGACACCCGGGTCAGATACGCAGTATTTT.

The chain couples TRBV28 to TRBJ1-2; the match to TRBD1 covers 10 bases. The V gene end was trimmed by 7 bases and the J gene end by 7 bases; junction bases not matched to a gene: 9. From germline, CDR1 is MDHEN and CDR2 SYDVKM. The CDR3 contains 14 residues. The CDR3 sequence is CASTVDRGRAGYTF. Here the CDR3 DNA reads TGTGCCAGCACCGTTGACAGGGGGCGGGCTGGCTACACCTTC.

V and J are TRBV4-3 and TRBJ1-1; tentative D call: TRBD1 (5 bases). Germline CDR1 LGHNA, CDR2 YSLEER. V was clipped by 4 bases and J by 2 bases, with 14 bases between them. The CDR3 has 15 amino acids. The chain's CDR3 is CASSRYWGGNTEAFF. CDR3 DNA: TGCGCCAGCAGCCGATACTGGGGGGGAAACACTGAAGCTTTCTTT.

This rearrangement joins TRBV7-8 to TRBJ2-5, with 12 bases that match TRBD2. The CDR3 has 16 residues. In germline, CDR1 is SGHVS, CDR2 FQNEAQ. J lost 3 bases, V lost 5 bases, and 7 bases had no gene match. CDR3 region: CASSTHGLAGKETQYF. For the CDR3, the DNA is TGTGCCAGCAGCACTCATGGACTAGCGGGGAAAGAGACCCAGTACTTC.

By proportion, this clone is medium-sized. The chain uses TRBV5-6 and TRBJ1-2; maybe TRBD1 (6 bases). Trimming pared 3 bases from V and 4 bases from J, leaving 13 bases between. Germline loops: CDR1 SGHDT, CDR2 YYEEEE. The length of the CDR3 is 14 residues. The CDR3 nucleotides are TGTGCCAGCAGCTCCCAGACAGGTACCTATGGCTACACCTTC. The encoded protein is CASSSQTGTYGYTF. Variable domain in full (rest from reference TRBV5-6 and TRBJ1-2): DAGVTQSPTHLIKTRGQQVTLRCSPKSGHDTVSWYQQALGQGPQFIFQYYEEEERQRGNFPDRFSGHQFPNYSSELNVNALLLGDSALYLCASSSQTGTYGYTFGSGTRLTVV.

The genes are TRBV5-1 and TRBJ1-1, with a possible D match to TRBD1 (5 bases). The V end was cut by 7 bases, the J end by 2 bases, with 15 bases between. CDR1 SGHRS and CDR2 YFSETQ come from the germline V gene. The CDR3 loop spans 14 amino acids. The CDR3 nucleotides read TGCGCCAGCTCGATTGGGGGATTTAACACTGAAGCTTTCTTT. Protein sequence: CASSIGGFNTEAFF.

The rearrangement uses TRBV29-1 and TRBJ1-6, with a tentative D call TRBD1 (6 bases). Germline values: CDR1 SQVTM, CDR2 ANQGSEA. CDR3 length: 15 amino acids. The V gene lost 4 bases and the J gene lost 4 bases, with 14 bases spanning the gap. The CDR3 bases are TGCAGCGTTGGGGGACATACCAAATATAATTCACCCCTCCACTTT. Amino acids: CSVGGHTKYNSPLHF.

The chain couples TRBV4-1 to TRBJ2-1, with TRBD2 matching over 8 bases. Germline V gene data show CDR1 as MGHRA and CDR2 as YSYEKL. V shed 2 bases and J 6 bases; nucleotides not matched to a gene: 6. The CDR3 is 15 amino acids. This chain's CDR3 is CASSQTGGPINEQFF. The CDR3 nucleotides read TGCGCCAGCAGCCAAACGGGGGGGCCAATCAATGAGCAGTTCTTC.

V and J are TRBV2 and TRBJ2-5; no firm D call. Between the trimmed V and J ends, which lost 4 bases and 7 bases, there was a span of 7 bases. CDR1 and CDR2 from the germline V gene are SNHLY and FYNNEI. The CDR3 loop spans 11 amino acids. In nucleotides, the CDR3 is TGTGCCAGCAGTGTTGAGGCGACCCAGTACTTC. Encoded protein: CASSVEATQYF. Filled out from reference TRBV2 and TRBJ2-5, the complete variable domain reads EPEVTQTPSHQVTQMGQEVILRCVPISNHLYFYWYRQILGQKVEFLVSFYNNEISEKSEIFDDQFSVERPDGSNFTLKIRSTKLEDSAMYFCASSVEATQYFGPGTRLLVL.

This chain connects TRBV5-1 to TRBJ2-7; 8 nucleotides agree with TRBD1. Trimming at V came to 4 bases and at J to 1 base, leaving 10 bases not matched to a gene. Looked up from germline, CDR1 is SGHRS and CDR2 is YFSETQ. The CDR3 spans 16 residues. CDR3 in amino acids: CASSAGQGVRSYEQYF. CDR3 sequence (DNA): TGCGCCAGCAGCGCCGGACAGGGAGTGAGGTCCTACGAGCAGTACTTC.

This clone is medium-sized by share. J is TRBJ2-7 and V is TRBV6-1; the D is unclear. The CDR3 consists of 14 residues. Germline CDR1 is MNHNS and CDR2 is SASEGT. V shed 5 bases and J shed 2 bases, with 13 bases lying between them. Written as DNA, the CDR3 is TGTGCCAGCAGTTCAGCTACTTTAACCTACGAGCAGTACTTC. This codes for CASSSATLTYEQYF.

V usage is TRBV4-1 and J usage is TRBJ1-2; 8 bases are a match to TRBD1. CDR1 and CDR2 from the germline V gene are MGHRA and YSYEKL. The CDR3 has 18 residues. V was clipped by 2 bases and J by 3 bases; unmatched bases: 14. CDR3 protein: CASSQQPLTGERHYGYTF. The DNA of the CDR3 is TGCGCCAGCAGCCAACAACCTCTGACAGGGGAGAGGCACTATGGCTACACCTTC.

The rearrangement joins TRBV18 to TRBJ2-7; D possibly matches TRBD1 or TRBD2 (5 bases each). The CDR3 length is 13 residues. Trimming removed 4 bases from V and 5 bases from J, with 12 bases in between. CDR1 is KGHSH and CDR2 is LQKENI in the germline V gene. CDR3 sequence (DNA): TGTGCCAGCTCACGGGGGTCCGGCGACGAGCAGTACTTC. Translation gives CASSRGSGDEQYF.

The rearrangement links TRBV28 to TRBJ1-2; unclear D gene. This CDR3 spans 14 amino acids. Germline CDR1 and CDR2: MDHEN and SYDVKM. V lost 2 bases to trimming and J lost 1 base, with 8 bases between them. This CDR3 is CASSLVDFNYGYTF. The CDR3 DNA follows: TGTGCCAGCAGTTTAGTTGACTTTAACTATGGCTACACCTTC.

This clone was found once. The V gene is TRBV18, the J gene TRBJ1-1; no clear D. The CDR3 is 13 amino acids. CDR1 and CDR2 from the germline V gene are KGHSH and LQKENI. Between the trimmed V and J ends, which lost 2 bases and 0 bases, there was a span of 4 bases. CDR3 in DNA: TGTGCCAGCTCACCATTTCTGAACACTGAAGCTTTCTTT. Its translation: CASSPFLNTEAFF.

The V call is TRBV27, the J call TRBJ2-1; 13 nucleotides align to TRBD2. V gave up 8 bases and J gave up 5 bases; unmatched junction bases: 0. The CDR3 sequence is 13 residues long. Germline V lookup: CDR1 MNHEY, CDR2 SMNVEV (reference sequence). CDR3 in DNA: TGTGCCAGCGGGACTAGCGGGGACAATGAGCAGTTCTTC. Protein product: CASGTSGDNEQFF.

This clone was observed once. The V gene is TRBV5-1, the J gene TRBJ1-1; perhaps TRBD1 as D (5 bases). The CDR3 spans 14 residues. The germline gives CDR1 SGHRS, CDR2 YFSETQ. V was cut by 4 bases and J by 5 bases, with 15 bases left in between. The CDR3 protein is CASSSQGVGTEAFF. The CDR3 nucleotides read TGCGCCAGCAGCAGCCAAGGGGTAGGGACTGAAGCTTTCTTT.

The chain uses TRBV7-3 and TRBJ2-2, with D unresolved. CDR1 and CDR2 (germline): SGHTA, FQGTGA. This CDR3 comprises 14 residues. V lost 0 bases and J 7 bases, leaving 9 bases between the germline ends. The CDR3 DNA sequence: TGTGCCAGCAGCTTAACAACTTTTGGCGGGGAGCTGTTTTTT. It is translated as CASSLTTFGGELFF.

The table lists this clone with a count of one. The chain carries TRBV10-2 and TRBJ2-1, with 8 bases fitting TRBD2. Germline trimming cut 7 bases from V and 7 bases from J; bases unmatched to any gene: 9. The germline CDR1 and CDR2 sequences are WSHSY and SAAADI. The CDR3 covers 14 residues. The chain's CDR3 is CASTRGGQGNEQFF. CDR3 in DNA: TGCGCCAGCACCCGGGGGGGCCAGGGGAATGAGCAGTTCTTC.

The rearrangement joins TRBV11-2 to TRBJ1-2; no clear D. From germline, CDR1 is SGHAT and CDR2 FQNNGV. The CDR3 is made up of 17 amino acids. With 6 bases removed from V and 8 bases from J, the gap between germline ends came to 28 bases. The CDR3 sequence: CASSSPLEEGRNIGYTF. As DNA, the CDR3 is TGTGCCAGCAGTTCCCCCCTCGAGGAGGGTAGGAATATCGGCTACACCTTC.